This paragraph reports one TCR beta chain. The data stem from a study of CD8 T cells in Susac syndrome. Random hexamers were used to reverse transcribe roughly 0.45 to 1 ug of RNA. The method of amplification for TCR beta CDR3 was immunoSEQ multiplex PCR, covering 54 Vbeta and 13 Jbeta. Using its own MiXCR run on the immunoSEQ multiplex PCR reads, TCRdb lists one record per CDR3 protein. The sample has some 170,000 distinct CDR3 sequences; around 94% are singletons. The TCR originated in a human donor with multiple sclerosis. The sequenced sample was CD4+ T cells from PBMCs.

The DNA of the CDR3 is TGCGCCAGCAGCTTATTCGGACTAGCGGGGGAGAGCACAGATACGCAGTATTTT. This gives the protein CASSLFGLAGESTDTQYF. The rearrangement joins TRBV5-1 to TRBJ2-3, with 13 bases lining up with TRBD2. Trimming took 2 bases from V and 0 from J; bases not matched to a gene: 6. CDR1 SGHRS and CDR2 YFSETQ come from the germline V gene. The CDR3 runs 18 residues.